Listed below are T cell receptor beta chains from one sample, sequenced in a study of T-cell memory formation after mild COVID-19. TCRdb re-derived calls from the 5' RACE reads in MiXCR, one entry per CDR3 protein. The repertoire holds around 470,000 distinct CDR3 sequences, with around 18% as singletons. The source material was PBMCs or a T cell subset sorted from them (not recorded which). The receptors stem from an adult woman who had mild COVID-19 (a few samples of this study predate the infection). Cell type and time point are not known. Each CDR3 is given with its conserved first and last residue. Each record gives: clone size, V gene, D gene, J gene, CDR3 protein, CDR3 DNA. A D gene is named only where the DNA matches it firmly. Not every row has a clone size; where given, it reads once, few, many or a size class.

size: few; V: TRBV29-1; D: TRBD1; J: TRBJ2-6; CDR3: CSVFGQGFSGANVLTF; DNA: TGCAGCGTTTTCGGACAGGGGTTCTCTGGGGCCAACGTCCTGACTTTC
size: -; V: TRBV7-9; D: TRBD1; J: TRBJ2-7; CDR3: CASSGGQGAYEQYF; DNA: TGTGCCAGCAGCGGCGGACAGGGGGCCTACGAGCAGTACTTC
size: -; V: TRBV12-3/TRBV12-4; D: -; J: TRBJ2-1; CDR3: CASKLLRGEYEQFF; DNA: TGTGCCAGCAAGCTCCTCAGGGGGGAATATGAGCAGTTCTTC
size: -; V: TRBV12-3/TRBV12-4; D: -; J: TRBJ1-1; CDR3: CASSSRSRALNTEAFF; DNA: TGTGCCAGCAGTTCGCGTTCGAGGGCCTTAAACACTGAAGCTTTCTTT
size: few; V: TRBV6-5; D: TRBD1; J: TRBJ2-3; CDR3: CASSYWGTGGDTQYF; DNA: TGTGCCAGCAGTTACTGGGGGACAGGGGGAGATACGCAGTATTTT
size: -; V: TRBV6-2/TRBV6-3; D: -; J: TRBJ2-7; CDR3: CASRTDYLQNHEQYF; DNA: TGTGCCAGCAGAACCGACTACCTGCAAAACCACGAGCAGTACTTC
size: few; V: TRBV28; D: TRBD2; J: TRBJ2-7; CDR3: CASTGGGTARSYEQYF; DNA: TGTGCCAGCACCGGGGGAGGGACCGCACGATCCTACGAGCAGTACTTC
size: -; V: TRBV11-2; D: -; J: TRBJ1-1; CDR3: CASSSLGVGAFF; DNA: TGTGCCAGCAGCTCCCTTGGGGTGGGGGCTTTCTTT
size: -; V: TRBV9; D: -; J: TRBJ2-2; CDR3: CASSVSSANTGELFF; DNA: TGTGCCAGCAGCGTTTCATCAGCGAACACCGGGGAGCTGTTTTTT
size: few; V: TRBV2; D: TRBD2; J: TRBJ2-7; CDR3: CASRKTSAYEQYF; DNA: TGTGCCAGCAGAAAGACTAGCGCCTACGAGCAGTACTTC
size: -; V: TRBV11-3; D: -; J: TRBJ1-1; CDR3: CASSLVRGLNTEAFF; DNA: TGTGCCAGCAGCTTAGTTAGGGGCCTGAACACTGAAGCTTTCTTT
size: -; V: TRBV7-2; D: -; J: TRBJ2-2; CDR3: CASSSTRLNRANTGELFF; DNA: TGTGCCAGCAGCTCGACGCGCTTGAACAGGGCGAACACCGGGGAGCTGTTTTTT